The following is a T cell receptor beta chain sequence with its context. Its antigen remains unknown. TCRdb re-derived calls from the reads in MiXCR, one entry per CDR3 protein. The repertoire holds around 34,000 distinct CDR3 sequences, with around half as singletons. Germline values: CDR1 SGHTA, CDR2 FQGTGA. The CDR3 spans 16 residues. The V end lost 1 base, the J end lost 0 bases, and 13 bases lay between the germline ends. This entry belongs to a study of T cell repertoires in cytomegalovirus infection. Study in general: Both a matching HLA type and CMV infection were indicated by public TCR beta signatures.

The chain uses TRBV7-3 and TRBJ2-7; maybe TRBD1 (6 bases). Sequenced material: CD8+ T cells from cultured PBMCs, taken from culture after CMV antigen stimulation. This sequence was found in a human donor in good health (CMV status not recorded). Some clones in this sample may be carry-over from other donors' samples. CDR3 amino acids: CASSLSTGWASYEQYF. CDR3 sequence (DNA): TGTGCCAGCAGCTTAAGCACAGGGTGGGCCTCCTACGAGCAGTACTTC. The variable domain in full, with the rest retrieved from reference TRBV7-3 and TRBJ2-7, is GAGVSQTPSNKVTEKGKYVELRCDPISGHTALYWYRQSLGQGPEFLIYFQGTGAADDSGLPNDRFFAVRPEGSVSTLKIQRTERGDSAVYLCASSLSTGWASYEQYFGPGTRLTVT.